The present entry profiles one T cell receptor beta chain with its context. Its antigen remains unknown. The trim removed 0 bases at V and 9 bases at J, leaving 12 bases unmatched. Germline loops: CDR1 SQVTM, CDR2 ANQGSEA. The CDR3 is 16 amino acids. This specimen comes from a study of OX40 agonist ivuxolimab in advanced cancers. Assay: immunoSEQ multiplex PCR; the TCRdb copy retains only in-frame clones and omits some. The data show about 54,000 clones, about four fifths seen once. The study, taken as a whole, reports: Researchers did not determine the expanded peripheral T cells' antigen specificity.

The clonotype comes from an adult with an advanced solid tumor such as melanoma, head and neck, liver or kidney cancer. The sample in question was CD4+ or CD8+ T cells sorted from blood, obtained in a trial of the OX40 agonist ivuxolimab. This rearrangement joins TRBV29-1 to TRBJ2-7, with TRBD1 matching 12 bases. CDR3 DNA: TGCAGCGTTGAAGAACTTGGGACAGGGGGCCGAAAGGGGCAGTACTTC. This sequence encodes CSVEELGTGGRKGQYF.